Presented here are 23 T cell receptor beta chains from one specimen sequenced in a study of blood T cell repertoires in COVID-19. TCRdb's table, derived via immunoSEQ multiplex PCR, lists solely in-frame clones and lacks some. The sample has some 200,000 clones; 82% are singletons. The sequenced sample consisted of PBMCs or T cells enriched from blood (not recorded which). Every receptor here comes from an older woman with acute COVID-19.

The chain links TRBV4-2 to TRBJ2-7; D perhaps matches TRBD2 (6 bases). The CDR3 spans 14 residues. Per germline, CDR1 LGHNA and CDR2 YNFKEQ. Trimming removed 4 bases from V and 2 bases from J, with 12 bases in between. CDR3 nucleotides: TGTGCCAGCAGCCCCCCTGGGAGGACCTACGAGCAGTACTTC. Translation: CASSPPGRTYEQYF.

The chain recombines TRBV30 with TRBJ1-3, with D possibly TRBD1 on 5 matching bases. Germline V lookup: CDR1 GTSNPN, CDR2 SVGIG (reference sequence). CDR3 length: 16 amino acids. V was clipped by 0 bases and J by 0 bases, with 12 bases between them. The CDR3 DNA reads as TGTGCCTGGAGTGTCCGGGACTGGGACTCTGGAAACACCATATATTTT. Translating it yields CAWSVRDWDSGNTIYF.

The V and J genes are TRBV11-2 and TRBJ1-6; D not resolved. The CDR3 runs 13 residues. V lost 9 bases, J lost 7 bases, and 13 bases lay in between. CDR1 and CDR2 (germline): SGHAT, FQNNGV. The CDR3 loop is CASGIMRNSPLHF. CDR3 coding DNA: TGTGCCAGTGGAATTATGAGGAATTCACCCCTCCACTTT.

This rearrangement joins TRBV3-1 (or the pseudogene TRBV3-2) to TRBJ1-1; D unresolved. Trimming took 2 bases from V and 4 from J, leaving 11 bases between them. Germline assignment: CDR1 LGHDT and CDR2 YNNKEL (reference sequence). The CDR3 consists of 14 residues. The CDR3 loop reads CASSQNAGGTEAFF. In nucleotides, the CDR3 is TGTGCCAGCAGCCAAAATGCGGGTGGCACTGAAGCTTTCTTT.

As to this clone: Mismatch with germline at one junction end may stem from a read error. CDR3 in amino acids: CASSLGPVEDF. Written as DNA, the CDR3 is TGTGCCAGCAGCTTAGGGCCAGTCGAAGACTTC. The J gene is TRBJ2-7, the V gene TRBV7-2; D is ambiguous. The germline V gene encodes CDR1 SGHTA and CDR2 FQGNSA. This CDR3 region has 11 residues.

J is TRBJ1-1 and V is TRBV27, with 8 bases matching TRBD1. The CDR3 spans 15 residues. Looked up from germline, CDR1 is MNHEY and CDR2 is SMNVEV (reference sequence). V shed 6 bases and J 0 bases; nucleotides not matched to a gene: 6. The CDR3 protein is CASRFGDRMNTEAFF. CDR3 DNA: TGTGCCAGCAGATTTGGGGACAGGATGAACACTGAAGCTTTCTTT.

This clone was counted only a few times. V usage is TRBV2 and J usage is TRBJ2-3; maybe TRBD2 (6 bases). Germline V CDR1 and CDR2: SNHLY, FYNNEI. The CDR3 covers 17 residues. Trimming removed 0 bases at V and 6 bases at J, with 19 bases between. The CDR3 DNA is TGTGCCAGCAGTGAAGCGCGGGCCCCGGGAGTCAACGATACGCAGTATTTT. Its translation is CASSEARAPGVNDTQYF.

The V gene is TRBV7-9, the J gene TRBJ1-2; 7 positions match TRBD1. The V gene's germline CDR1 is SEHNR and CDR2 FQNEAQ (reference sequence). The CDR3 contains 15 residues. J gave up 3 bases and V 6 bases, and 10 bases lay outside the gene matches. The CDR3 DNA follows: TGTGCCAGCAGACATAGTTCCGGGACAGACTATGGCTACACCTTC. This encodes CASRHSSGTDYGYTF.

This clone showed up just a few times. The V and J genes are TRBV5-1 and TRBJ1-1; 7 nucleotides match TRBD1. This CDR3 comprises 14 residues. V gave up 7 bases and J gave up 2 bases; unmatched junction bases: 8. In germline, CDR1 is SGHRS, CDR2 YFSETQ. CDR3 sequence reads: CASFEGTVNTEAFF. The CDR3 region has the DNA TGCGCCAGCTTTGAAGGGACAGTAAACACTGAAGCTTTCTTT.

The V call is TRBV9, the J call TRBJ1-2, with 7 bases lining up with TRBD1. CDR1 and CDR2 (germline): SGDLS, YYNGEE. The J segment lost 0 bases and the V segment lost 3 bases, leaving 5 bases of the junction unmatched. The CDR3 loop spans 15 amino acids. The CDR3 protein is CASSAGQAANYGYTF. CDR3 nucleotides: TGTGCCAGCAGCGCCGGACAGGCTGCTAACTATGGCTACACCTTC. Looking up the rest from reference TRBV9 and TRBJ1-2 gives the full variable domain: DSGVTQTPKHLITATGQRVTLRCSPRSGDLSVYWYQQSLDQGLQFLIQYYNGEERAKGNILERFSAQQFPDLHSELNLSSLELGDSALYFCASSAGQAANYGYTFGSGTRLTVV.

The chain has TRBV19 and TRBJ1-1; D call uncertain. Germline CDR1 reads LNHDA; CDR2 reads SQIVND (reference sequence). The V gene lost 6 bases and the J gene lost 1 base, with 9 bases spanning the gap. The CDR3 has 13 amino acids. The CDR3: CASSDLGNTEAFF. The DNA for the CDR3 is TGTGCCAGTAGCGACTTGGGGAACACTGAAGCTTTCTTT.

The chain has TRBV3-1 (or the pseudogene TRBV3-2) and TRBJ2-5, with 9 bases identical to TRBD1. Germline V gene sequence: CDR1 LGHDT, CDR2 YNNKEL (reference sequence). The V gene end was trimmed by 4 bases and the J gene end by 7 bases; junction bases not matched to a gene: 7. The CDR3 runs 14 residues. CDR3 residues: CASSLGTGRVTQYF. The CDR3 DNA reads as TGTGCCAGCAGCCTCGGGACAGGGAGGGTGACCCAGTACTTC.

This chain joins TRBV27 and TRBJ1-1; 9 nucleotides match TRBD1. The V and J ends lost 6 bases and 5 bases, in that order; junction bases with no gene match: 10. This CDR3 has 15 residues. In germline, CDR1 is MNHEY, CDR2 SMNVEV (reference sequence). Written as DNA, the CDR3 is TGTGCCAGCAGCCCCAACCGGGACAGGGCGACTGAAGCTTTCTTT. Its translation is CASSPNRDRATEAFF.

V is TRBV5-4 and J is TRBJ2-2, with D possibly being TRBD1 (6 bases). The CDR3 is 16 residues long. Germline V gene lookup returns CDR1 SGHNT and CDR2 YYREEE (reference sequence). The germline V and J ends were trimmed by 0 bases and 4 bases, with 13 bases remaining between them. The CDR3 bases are TGTGCCAGCAGCTTGGGAATGGGGGCGTCCACCGGGGAGCTGTTTTTT. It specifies CASSLGMGASTGELFF.

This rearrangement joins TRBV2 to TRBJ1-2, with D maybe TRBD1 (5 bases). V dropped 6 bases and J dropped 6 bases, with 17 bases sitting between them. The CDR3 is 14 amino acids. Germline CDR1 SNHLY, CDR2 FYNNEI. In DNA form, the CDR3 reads TGTGCCAGCAGAGTCCAACAGGCCCGTCATGGCTACACCTTC. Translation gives CASRVQQARHGYTF.

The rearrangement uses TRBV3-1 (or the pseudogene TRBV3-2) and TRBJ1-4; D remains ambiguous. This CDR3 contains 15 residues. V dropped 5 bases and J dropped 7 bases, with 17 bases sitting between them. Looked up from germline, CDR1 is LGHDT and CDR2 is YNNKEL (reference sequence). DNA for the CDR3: TGTGCCAGCAGCGGGAGCGGCTGGGGTGGTGAAAAACTGTTTTTT. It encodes CASSGSGWGGEKLFF.

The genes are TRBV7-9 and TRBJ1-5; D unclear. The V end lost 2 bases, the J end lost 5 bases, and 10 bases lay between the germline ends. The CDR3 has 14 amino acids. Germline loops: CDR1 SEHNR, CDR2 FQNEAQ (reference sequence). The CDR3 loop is CASSLQVVDQPQHF. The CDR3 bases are TGTGCCAGCAGCTTACAGGTTGTGGATCAGCCCCAGCATTTT.

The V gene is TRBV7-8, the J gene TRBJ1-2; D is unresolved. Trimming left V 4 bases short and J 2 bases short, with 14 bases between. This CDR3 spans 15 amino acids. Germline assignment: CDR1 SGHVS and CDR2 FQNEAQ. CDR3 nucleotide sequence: TGTGCCAGCAGCTCCAATTGGGCCACAAACTATGGCTACACCTTC. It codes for CASSSNWATNYGYTF.

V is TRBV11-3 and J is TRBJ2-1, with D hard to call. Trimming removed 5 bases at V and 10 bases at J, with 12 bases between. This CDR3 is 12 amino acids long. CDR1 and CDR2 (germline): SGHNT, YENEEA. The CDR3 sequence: CASSPTSLEQFF. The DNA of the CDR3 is TGTGCCAGCAGCCCCACGAGTCTGGAGCAGTTCTTC.

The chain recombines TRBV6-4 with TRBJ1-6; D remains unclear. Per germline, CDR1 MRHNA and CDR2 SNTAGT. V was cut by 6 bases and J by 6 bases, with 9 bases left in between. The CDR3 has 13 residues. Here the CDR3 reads CASRQALNSPLHF. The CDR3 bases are TGTGCCAGCAGGCAAGCTCTTAATTCACCCCTCCACTTT.

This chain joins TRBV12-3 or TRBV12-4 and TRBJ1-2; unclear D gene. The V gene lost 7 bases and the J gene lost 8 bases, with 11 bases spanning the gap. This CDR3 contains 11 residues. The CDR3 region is CASTQLGGYTF. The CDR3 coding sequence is TGTGCCAGCACCCAACTAGGGGGCTACACCTTC.

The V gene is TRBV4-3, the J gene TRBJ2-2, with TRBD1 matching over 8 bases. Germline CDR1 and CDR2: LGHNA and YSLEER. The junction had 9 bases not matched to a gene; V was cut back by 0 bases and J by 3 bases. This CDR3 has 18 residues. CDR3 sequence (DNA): TGCGCCAGCAGCCAAGATCGGCAGGGGGCGACTCACACCGGGGAGCTGTTTTTT. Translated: CASSQDRQGATHTGELFF.

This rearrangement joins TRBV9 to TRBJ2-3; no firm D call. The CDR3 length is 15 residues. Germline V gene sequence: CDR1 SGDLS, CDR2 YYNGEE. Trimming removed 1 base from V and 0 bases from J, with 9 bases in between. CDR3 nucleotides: TGTGCCAGCAGCGTAACTTTCGATAGCACAGATACGCAGTATTTT. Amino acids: CASSVTFDSTDTQYF.